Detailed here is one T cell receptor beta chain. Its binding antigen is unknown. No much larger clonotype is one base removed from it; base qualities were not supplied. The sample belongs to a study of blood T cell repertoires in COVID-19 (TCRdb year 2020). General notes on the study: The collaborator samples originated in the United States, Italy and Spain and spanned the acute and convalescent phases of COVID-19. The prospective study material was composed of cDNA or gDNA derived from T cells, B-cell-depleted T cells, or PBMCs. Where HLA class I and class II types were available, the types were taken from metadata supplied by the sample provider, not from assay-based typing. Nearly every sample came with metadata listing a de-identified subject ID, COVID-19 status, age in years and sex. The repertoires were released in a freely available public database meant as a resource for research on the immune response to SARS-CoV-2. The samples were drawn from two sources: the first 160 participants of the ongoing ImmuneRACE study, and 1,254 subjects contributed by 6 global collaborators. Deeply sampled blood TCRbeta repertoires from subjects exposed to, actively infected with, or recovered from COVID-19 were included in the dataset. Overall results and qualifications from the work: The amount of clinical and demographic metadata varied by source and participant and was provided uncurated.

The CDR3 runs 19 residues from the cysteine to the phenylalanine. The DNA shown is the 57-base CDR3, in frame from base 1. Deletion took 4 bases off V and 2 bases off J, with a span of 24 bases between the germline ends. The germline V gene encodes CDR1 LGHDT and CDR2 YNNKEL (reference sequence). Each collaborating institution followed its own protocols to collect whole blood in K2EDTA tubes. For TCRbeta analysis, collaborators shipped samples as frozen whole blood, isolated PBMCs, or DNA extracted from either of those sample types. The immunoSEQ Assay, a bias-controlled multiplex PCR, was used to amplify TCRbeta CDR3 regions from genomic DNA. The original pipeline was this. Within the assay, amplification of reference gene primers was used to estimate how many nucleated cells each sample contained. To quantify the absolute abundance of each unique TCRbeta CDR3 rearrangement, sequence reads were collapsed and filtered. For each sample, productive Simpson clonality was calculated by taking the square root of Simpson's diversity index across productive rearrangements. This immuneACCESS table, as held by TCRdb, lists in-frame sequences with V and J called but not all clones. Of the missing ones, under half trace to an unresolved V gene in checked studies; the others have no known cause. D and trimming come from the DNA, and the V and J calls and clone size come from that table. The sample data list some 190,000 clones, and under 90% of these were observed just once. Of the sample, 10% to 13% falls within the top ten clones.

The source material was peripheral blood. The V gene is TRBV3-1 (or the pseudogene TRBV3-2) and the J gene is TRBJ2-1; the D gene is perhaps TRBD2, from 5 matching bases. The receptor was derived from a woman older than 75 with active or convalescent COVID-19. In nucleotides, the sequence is TGTGCCAGCAGCCGCAAAAGGGCCGGACTCGCCGACCCCTACAATGAGCAGTTCTTC. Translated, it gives CASSRKRAGLADPYNEQFF.